This T cell receptor beta chain was captured by sequencing in a study of shared clonotypes between healthy human individuals (TCRdb year 2020). Study-wide context: A few men and two women, aged 18 to 49 years, made up the cohort. Between about 0.8 and 8.9 billion PBMCs per donor were obtained by leukapheresis. Blood TCR repertoires of a handful of healthy adults were deeply sequenced to estimate repertoire size and the extent of clonotype sharing between individuals. To increase sequencing depth and limit assay-specific biases, different laboratories used diverse techniques to prepare libraries and sequence TCR repertoires. Per donor, three plates each were used for CD4 naive and CD4 memory, two for CD8 naive, and one for CD8 memory.

Healthy HIV-negative adults with no recently reported acute infections or vaccinations were included as donors. Every donor was a Caucasian adult living in Nashville, Tennessee, USA. Magnetic negative selection was used to enrich CD4+ T cells, after which naive cells were positively selected on CD45RA and the negative fraction became the memory subset. Blood was collected by leukapheresis, and PBMCs were isolated by Ficoll-Histopaque density gradient centrifugation and then cryopreserved in liquid nitrogen vapor phase. Analytical flow cytometry was used to check the purity and quantity of every magnetically sorted T cell population. From each sorted fraction, genomic DNA was isolated and quantified by UV absorbance on a Nanodrop 2000c. The germline V gene gives CDR1 as SNHLY and CDR2 as FYNNEI. The CDR3 covers 11 residues, taking in both the cysteine and the phenylalanine. The only DNA kept is the CDR3, 33 bases in frame from the first base. Compared with germline, V lacks 8 bases and J lacks 3 bases; bases without a gene match: 1.

The investigation overall reported the following: Compared with non-shared clonotypes, clonotypes shared by all four sorted-subset donors had higher generation probabilities. Naive subsets generally had larger estimated clonotype richness than memory subsets. Sampling was restricted to blood, and TCR repertoires in tissues likely differ from the TCR repertoires found in blood. Incomplete sequencing was indicated by rarefaction of sorted-subset datasets, despite the large sequencing depth. The genetic and exposure-history diversity represented was limited by the small number of donors. Pairwise subsampling indicated that sequencing depth was expected to affect the degree of clonotype sharing among donors. Roughly 5% of naive CD4, approximately 3.7% of naive CD8, about 2.1% of memory CD4, and about 0.4% of memory CD8 clonotypes were shared across several donors.

Using the deep immunoSEQ assay, TCR CDR3 regions were amplified from genomic DNA by multiplex PCR. Genomic DNA extracted from each cell subset was distributed evenly over all wells of several immunoSEQ 96-well plates, and each plate served as one replicate. For sorted subsets, around 200 ng genomic DNA, equal to approximately 30,000 T cell genomes, was loaded into each replicate PCR. The purified libraries were quantified using a Qubit 3.0 fluorometer, sized with a Bioanalyzer 2100, and then quantified again using the KAPA Library Quantification kit. Every immunoSEQ 96-well plate was sequenced on a dedicated single-read 150-cycle Illumina NextSeq 550 flow cell. Regarding the original processing steps: Because the immunoSEQ output held only junctional sequences and lacked quality scores, the filtering could not match the filtering applied to full-length reads. Sequences were annotated with PyIR, a Python wrapper for IgBLAST v1.9, using IMGT germline references to assign V/J genes and CDR3. Reads with weak V/J assignments (E-value above 1e-6), missing CDR3, stop codons, out-of-frame junctions, or ambiguous translated residues were removed. A V3J clonotype was defined by an identical inferred V gene, J gene, and CDR3 amino acid sequence. The percentage overlap between two repertoires was calculated by dividing the number of shared unique clonotypes by the size of the smaller repertoire. RTK rarefaction, the Chao1 estimator, and Recon v2.1 estimates of unobserved clonotypes were used to assess repertoire richness. For all TCRbeta clonotypes obtained by the gDNA method from a handful of donors, generation probabilities were computed with OLGA. TCRdb retrieved this table from immuneACCESS and kept in-frame rearrangements only. Not all clones are present; in checked studies, unresolved V genes account for under half, and no reason is known for the remainder. V and J calls and clone size are copied from that table; D and trimming were computed from the DNA. This sample is represented by about 1.5 million clones; roughly 95% of them were singletons. In total, the top ten clones hold over 1% of the sample.

In regard to this clone: The antigen it recognizes is unknown. Base-call qualities are not available, and no considerably larger clone is one nucleotide away.

The receptor comes from a man aged 25 to 40 in good health. The sample was naive CD4+ T cells sorted from blood. What the cell subset or site label conveys for this sample: CD45RA+ positively selected. The rearrangement combines TRBV2 with TRBJ2-7; TRBD1 aligns with 7 central bases. The DNA sequence is as follows: TGTGCCAGCTACAGGGGCTACGAGCAGTACTTC. It translates to CASYRGYEQYF.